Following are 14 T cell receptor beta chains from one sample sequenced in a study of blood T cell repertoires in COVID-19. Sequenced by immunoSEQ multiplex PCR; TCRdb stores in-frame clones only, minus some. This sample has some 110,000 clones, with 65% to 75% found just once. The material sequenced was peripheral blood. The receptors come from a human donor with acute or convalescent COVID-19. The donor label of this sample is uncertain.

This rearrangement joins TRBV5-1 to TRBJ2-7, with a tentative D call TRBD1 (6 bases). The germline V and J ends were trimmed by 3 bases and 4 bases, with 11 bases remaining between them. Germline V gives CDR1 SGHRS, CDR2 YFSETQ. The CDR3 length is 13 residues. CDR3 DNA sequence: TGCGCCAGCAGCTCGGACAGCTGGTACGAGCAGTACTTC. This codes for CASSSDSWYEQYF.

V usage is TRBV3-1 (or the pseudogene TRBV3-2) and J usage is TRBJ2-1; TRBD2 matches 9 bases. The length of the CDR3 is 18 residues. CDR1 and CDR2 (germline): LGHDT, YNNKEL (reference sequence). After removal of 0 bases from V and 3 bases from J, the junction contained 9 bases not matched to a gene. The CDR3 region is CASSQDLGRLAVYNEQFF. DNA for the CDR3: TGTGCCAGCAGCCAAGATCTGGGGCGACTAGCGGTCTACAATGAGCAGTTCTTC.

The CDR3 sequence is CASPRDRVDQPQHF. The CDR3 bases are TGTGCCAGCCCTCGGGACAGGGTGGATCAGCCCCAGCATTTT. The chain has TRBV5-5 and TRBJ1-5; 9 positions match TRBD1. Germline assignment: CDR1 SGHKS and CDR2 YYEKEE (reference sequence). This CDR3 contains 14 residues. The junction had 7 bases not matched to a gene; V was cut back by 7 bases and J by 5 bases.

As for this clone: With a much larger clone just one base away, this may be a read error. The chain uses TRBV12-3 or TRBV12-4 and TRBJ1-5, with D hard to call. V shed 7 bases and J shed 0 bases, with 4 bases lying between them. CDR3 length: 12 amino acids. As DNA, the CDR3 is TGTGCCAGCACCCATAGCAATCAGCCCCAGCATTTT. Its protein product is CASTHSNQPQHF.

This chain joins TRBV30 and TRBJ1-2; possible D gene TRBD1, 5 bases. From germline, CDR1 is GTSNPN and CDR2 SVGIG (reference sequence). The CDR3 has 15 residues. V was clipped by 3 bases and J by 4 bases, with 18 bases between them. The CDR3 is CAWRRLGGELYGYTF. In DNA form, the CDR3 reads TGTGCCTGGAGGAGACTGGGAGGGGAACTCTATGGCTACACCTTC.

V gene TRBV7-6 combines with J gene TRBJ2-7, with 9 positions matching TRBD2. The CDR3 runs to 17 residues. With 7 bases clipped from V and 5 bases from J, the junction kept 18 bases outside the gene matches. The germline V gene has CDR1 SGHVS and CDR2 FNYEAQ. In nucleotides, the CDR3 is TGTGCCAGCACCCAAACCCCTCCGGGACTAGCTCCCCACGAGCAGTACTTC. Protein product: CASTQTPPGLAPHEQYF.

The chain links TRBV9 to TRBJ2-5, with TRBD2 matching over 8 bases. Unmatched junction bases numbered 6, after V lost 0 bases and J lost 5 bases. CDR1 and CDR2 (germline): SGDLS, YYNGEE. The CDR3 consists of 15 residues. Written as DNA, the CDR3 is TGTGCCAGCAGCGTAGGTGGCGGGGGGCGTGAGACCCAGTACTTC. Protein sequence: CASSVGGGGRETQYF.

This clone occurred a few times. The V gene is TRBV28, the J gene TRBJ2-2; 7 nucleotides line up with TRBD2. The CDR3 sequence is 16 residues long. Germline V lookup: CDR1 MDHEN, CDR2 SYDVKM. The V gene end was trimmed by 8 bases and the J gene end by 0 bases; junction bases not matched to a gene: 9. In nucleotides, the CDR3 is TGTGCCAGCCTCCCCGGGGGGAAGTCGAACACCGGGGAGCTGTTTTTT. Its protein product is CASLPGGKSNTGELFF.

The V gene is TRBV9, the J gene TRBJ2-5; D may be TRBD1 (7 bases). Germline V gene sequence: CDR1 SGDLS, CDR2 YYNGEE. The CDR3 spans 15 residues. V lost 3 bases and J 5 bases, leaving 17 bases between the germline ends. CDR3 DNA sequence: TGTGCCAGCAGCGCCGATCCGACAGGGAGGGAGACCCAGTACTTC. It is translated as CASSADPTGRETQYF.

The chain couples TRBV6-5 to TRBJ1-1; 10 nucleotides align to TRBD1. Germline lookup yields CDR1 MNHEY and CDR2 SVGAGI. Losses at the gene ends were 2 bases for V and 6 bases for J; bases not matched to a gene: 6. This CDR3 comprises 15 residues. CDR3 coding DNA: TGTGCCAGCAGTTACGGGACAGGGGTCCCGGCTGAAGCTTTCTTT. It encodes CASSYGTGVPAEAFF.

The J gene is TRBJ1-5, the V gene TRBV6-6, with D maybe TRBD1 (6 bases). The CDR3 has 14 amino acids. The V gene's germline CDR1 is MNHNY and CDR2 SVGAGI (reference sequence). V lost 5 bases to trimming and J lost 3 bases, with 11 bases between them. The CDR3 reads CASSGNRVNQPQHF. DNA for the CDR3: TGTGCCAGCAGTGGTAACAGGGTCAATCAGCCCCAGCATTTT.

The chain joins TRBV15 to TRBJ1-1; no definite D call. Germline CDR1 LNHNV, CDR2 YYDKDF (reference sequence). V lost 5 bases, J lost 0 bases, and 7 bases lay in between. The CDR3 covers 13 residues. The CDR3 sequence: CATSVALNTEAFF. In DNA, the CDR3 is TGTGCCACCAGCGTGGCTTTGAACACTGAAGCTTTCTTT.

The chain joins TRBV5-4 to TRBJ2-2; 9 nucleotides agree with TRBD1. V lost 5 bases to trimming and J lost 4 bases; unmatched junction nucleotides: 9. CDR3 length: 16 residues. Germline CDR1 is SGHNT and CDR2 is YYREEE (reference sequence). The CDR3 spells CASSNSQTGGTGELFF. The CDR3 nucleotides read TGTGCCAGCAGTAACTCCCAGACAGGGGGCACCGGGGAGCTGTTTTTT.

V usage is TRBV6-5 and J usage is TRBJ1-3; weak D call: TRBD1 (5 bases). Looked up from germline, CDR1 is MNHEY and CDR2 is SVGAGI. This CDR3 contains 14 residues. Trimming left V 4 bases short and J 3 bases short, with 10 bases between. The CDR3 loop reads CASSSQGNGNTIYF. The DNA for the CDR3 is TGTGCCAGCAGTTCCCAGGGTAATGGAAACACCATATATTTT.